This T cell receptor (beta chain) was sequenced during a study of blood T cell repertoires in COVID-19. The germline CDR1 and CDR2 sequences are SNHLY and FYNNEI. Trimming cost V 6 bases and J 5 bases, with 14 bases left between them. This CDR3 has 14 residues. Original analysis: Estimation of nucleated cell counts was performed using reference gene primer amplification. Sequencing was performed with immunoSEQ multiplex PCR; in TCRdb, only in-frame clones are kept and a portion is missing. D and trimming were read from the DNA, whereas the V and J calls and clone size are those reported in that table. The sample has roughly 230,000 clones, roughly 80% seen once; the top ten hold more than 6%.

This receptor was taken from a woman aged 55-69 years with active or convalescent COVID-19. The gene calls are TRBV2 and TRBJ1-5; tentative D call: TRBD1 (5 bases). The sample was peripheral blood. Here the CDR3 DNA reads TGTGCCAGCAGGACCGGGACTAGGGATCAGCCCCAGCATTTT. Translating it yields CASRTGTRDQPQHF.